The 16 T cell receptor beta chains below were found in one sample sequenced in a study of OX40 agonist ivuxolimab in advanced cancers. Some clones are missing from TCRdb's copy, which holds only in-frame ones; the method was immunoSEQ multiplex PCR. The repertoire holds tens of thousands of clones, with around 89% as singletons. The source material was CD4+ or CD8+ T cells sorted from blood, sampled in a trial of the OX40 agonist ivuxolimab. These receptors were collected from an adult with an advanced solid tumor such as melanoma, head and neck, liver or kidney cancer.

The CDR3 region is CASSQPGAGNTIYF. CDR3 DNA sequence: TGTGCCAGCAGTCAGCCCGGGGCTGGAAACACCATATATTTT. The chain joins TRBV27 to TRBJ1-3; no reliable D call. This CDR3 is built from 14 residues. V lost 5 bases and J 2 bases, leaving 10 bases between the germline ends. CDR1 and CDR2 from the germline V gene are MNHEY and SMNVEV (reference sequence).

The chain has TRBV29-1 and TRBJ2-3; D unclear. V was clipped by 4 bases and J by 6 bases, with 11 bases between them. The CDR3 sequence is 12 residues long. Germline V gives CDR1 SQVTM, CDR2 ANQGSEA. The CDR3 sequence: CSVVLAGDTQYF. DNA of the CDR3: TGCAGCGTTGTACTGGCCGGCGATACGCAGTATTTT.

The chain couples TRBV28 to TRBJ2-5, with D perhaps matching TRBD1 (5 bases). The V and J ends lost 8 bases and 2 bases respectively, with 15 bases between them. CDR3 length: 14 amino acids. Germline V gene lookup returns CDR1 MDHEN and CDR2 SYDVKM. This CDR3 reads CASQGDREQETQYF. The CDR3 DNA is TGTGCCAGCCAGGGTGACAGAGAACAAGAGACCCAGTACTTC.

The rearrangement joins TRBV4-3 to TRBJ1-1, with D unresolved. V lost 4 bases and J lost 1, with 13 bases in between. The germline V gene has CDR1 LGHNA and CDR2 YSLEER. This CDR3 has 15 residues. The CDR3 protein is CASSPAPGPNTEAFF. In nucleotides, the CDR3 is TGCGCCAGCAGCCCCGCCCCCGGCCCGAACACTGAAGCTTTCTTT.

The genes are TRBV2 and TRBJ1-1; no clear D gene. This CDR3 comprises 14 residues. CDR1 and CDR2 (germline): SNHLY, FYNNEI. With 6 bases removed from V and 5 bases from J, the gap between germline ends came to 16 bases. The CDR3 loop reads CASRADGLGTEAFF. DNA of the CDR3: TGTGCCAGCAGAGCCGATGGGTTGGGGACTGAAGCTTTCTTT.

This clone has just a few counts. The chain combines TRBV29-1 with TRBJ1-2; 12 positions agree with TRBD1. With 4 bases clipped from V and 8 bases from J, the junction kept 5 bases outside the gene matches. Germline lookup yields CDR1 SQVTM and CDR2 ANQGSEA. The CDR3 has 13 amino acids. CDR3 residues: CSVGGQGADGYTF. The DNA of the CDR3 is TGCAGCGTTGGGGGACAGGGGGCTGACGGCTACACCTTC.

This chain joins TRBV7-9 and TRBJ2-1; TRBD2 aligns across 12 bases. V shed 5 bases, J shed 4 bases, and the junction held 3 bases outside the gene matches. The CDR3 loop spans 15 amino acids. Germline CDR1 SEHNR, CDR2 FQNEAQ (reference sequence). The DNA of the CDR3 is TGTGCCAGCAGCCGGACTAGCGGGATTTACAATGAGCAGTTCTTC. It encodes CASSRTSGIYNEQFF.

A few counts support this clone. Distinct nucleotide sequences in the sample also encode this CDR3. The CDR3: CASSQGRGLTSGRSYNEQFF. The DNA for the CDR3 is TGTGCCAGCAGCCAAGGCCGGGGCCTGACTAGCGGGAGATCCTACAATGAGCAGTTCTTC. The chain links TRBV14 to TRBJ2-1; 12 nucleotides align to TRBD2. The germline V gene has CDR1 SGHDN and CDR2 FVKESK. V was clipped by 1 base and J by 1 base; unmatched bases: 11. This CDR3 region has 20 residues. Combining the CDR3 with reference TRBV14 and TRBJ2-1 gives the whole variable domain EAGVTQFPSHSVIEKGQTVTLRCDPISGHDNLYWYRRVMGKEIKFLLHFVKESKQDESGMPNNRFLAERTGGTYSTLKVQPAELEDSGVYFCASSQGRGLTSGRSYNEQFFGPGTRLTVL.

The chain links TRBV18 to TRBJ2-3, with 8 bases identical to TRBD1. CDR1 is KGHSH and CDR2 is LQKENI in the germline V gene. The J segment lost 0 bases and the V segment lost 6 bases, leaving 8 bases of the junction unmatched. This CDR3 comprises 16 residues. The CDR3 coding sequence is TGTGCCAGCTCTCCAAGACAGGGGCGAAGCACAGATACGCAGTATTTT. Protein: CASSPRQGRSTDTQYF.

The chain uses TRBV30 and TRBJ2-3, with D unresolved. Trimming took 0 bases from V and 4 from J, leaving 5 bases between them. Germline V gene lookup returns CDR1 GTSNPN and CDR2 SVGIG (reference sequence). CDR3 length: 12 amino acids. CDR3 sequence (DNA): TGTGCCTGGAGTGTAGGCCCAGATACGCAGTATTTT. Its translation: CAWSVGPDTQYF.

The chain joins TRBV6-1 to TRBJ1-2; 7 positions match TRBD1. The CDR3 extends over 14 amino acids. Losses at the gene ends were 5 bases for V and 8 bases for J; bases not matched to a gene: 11. Per germline, CDR1 MNHNS and CDR2 SASEGT. The DNA for the CDR3 is TGTGCCAGCAGTCAGAAAGCCCACAGGGGAGGCTACACCTTC. Protein sequence: CASSQKAHRGGYTF.

V is TRBV15 and J is TRBJ1-1; D unresolved. Germline loops: CDR1 LNHNV, CDR2 YYDKDF (reference sequence). V was cut by 3 bases and J by 5 bases, with 7 bases left in between. This CDR3 has 12 amino acids. The DNA for the CDR3 is TGTGCCACCAGCAGGGATCAGACTGAAGCTTTCTTT. Translated: CATSRDQTEAFF.

V usage is TRBV2 and J usage is TRBJ1-1; 8 nucleotides line up with TRBD1. Unmatched junction bases numbered 5, after V lost 5 bases and J lost 3 bases. Germline assignment: CDR1 SNHLY and CDR2 FYNNEI. This CDR3 comprises 14 residues. Here the CDR3 reads CASSRTGRDTEAFF. The CDR3 region has the DNA TGTGCCAGCAGTCGGACAGGGCGAGACACTGAAGCTTTCTTT.

The chain couples TRBV5-6 to TRBJ2-1, with D possibly being TRBD2 (7 bases). Trimming removed 1 base from V and 4 bases from J, with 21 bases in between. There are 18 residues in the CDR3. In germline, CDR1 is SGHDT, CDR2 YYEEEE. This chain's CDR3 is CASSLIRSGGGAYNEQFF. The CDR3, as DNA: TGTGCCAGCAGCTTGATACGTAGCGGAGGGGGGGCTTACAATGAGCAGTTCTTC.

V is TRBV7-6 and J is TRBJ2-1, with 9 bases fitting TRBD2. V trimming: 5 bases; J trimming: 3 bases; junction bases outside the gene matches: 8. The CDR3 totals 16 residues. The germline V gene has CDR1 SGHVS and CDR2 FNYEAQ. The CDR3 bases are TGTGCCAGCAGCCCCAAGACTAGCGGATTCTACAATGAGCAGTTCTTC. Protein sequence: CASSPKTSGFYNEQFF. Filled out from reference TRBV7-6 and TRBJ2-1, the complete variable domain reads GAGVSQSPRYKVTKRGQDVALRCDPISGHVSLYWYRQALGQGPEFLTYFNYEAQQDKSGLPNDRFSAERPEGSISTLTIQRTEQRDSAMYRCASSPKTSGFYNEQFFGPGTRLTVL.

The chain uses TRBV19 and TRBJ2-1; D might be TRBD1 (5 bases). This CDR3 spans 16 amino acids. Between the trimmed V and J ends, which lost 5 bases and 5 bases, there was a span of 19 bases. Germline CDR1 reads LNHDA; CDR2 reads SQIVND (reference sequence). The CDR3 DNA sequence: TGTGCCAGTAGTCCCCTTTATGGGGCAAGGAACAATGAGCAGTTCTTC. Its translation: CASSPLYGARNNEQFF.